Below, 6 T cell receptor beta chains from the same sample are listed, as sequenced in a study of control samples from healthy donors and cancer patients. Assay used: immunoSEQ multiplex PCR; TCRdb lists only in-frame clones, some missing. This table holds 150,000 to 200,000 clones, approximately 91% found once. The sample was blood. The receptors stem from a woman between 40 and 55 years old in good health.

The gene calls are TRBV4-1 and TRBJ1-5, with D hard to call. The CDR3 sequence is 14 residues long. Germline CDR1 reads MGHRA; CDR2 reads YSYEKL. Trimming stripped 1 base from V and 6 bases from J, with 10 bases between. The CDR3 region is CASSQVDGGQPQHF. The CDR3 DNA sequence: TGCGCCAGCAGCCAAGTTGATGGTGGTCAGCCCCAGCATTTT.

This chain connects TRBV19 to TRBJ2-2, with TRBD2 matching 10 bases. V gave up 5 bases and J gave up 4 bases; unmatched junction bases: 4. This CDR3 has 15 amino acids. The germline gives CDR1 LNHDA, CDR2 SQIVND (reference sequence). The CDR3 bases are TGTGCCAGTAGTGTAGCGGGGGGCGGCACCGGGGAGCTGTTTTTT. It translates to CASSVAGGGTGELFF. Supplemented by reference TRBV19 and TRBJ2-2, the full variable domain reads DGGITQSPKYLFRKEGQNVTLSCEQNLNHDAMYWYRQDPGQGLRLIYYSQIVNDFQKGDIAEGYSVSREKKESFPLTVTSAQKNPTAFYLCASSVAGGGTGELFFGEGSRLTVL.

This clone appeared once. The rearrangement links TRBV6-2 or TRBV6-3 to TRBJ2-1; D is unclear. Germline V gene lookup returns CDR1 MNHEY and CDR2 SVGEGT. Deletions cut 2 bases from V and 2 bases from J, with 4 bases between. The CDR3 totals 13 residues. The CDR3 here is CASSYEAYNEQFF. CDR3 bases: TGTGCCAGCAGTTACGAGGCCTACAATGAGCAGTTCTTC.

The rearrangement joins TRBV15 to TRBJ1-4; D is unresolved. The germline gives CDR1 LNHNV, CDR2 YYDKDF (reference sequence). This CDR3 region has 14 residues. Trimming took off 8 bases at V and 4 bases at J, with 14 bases between the two ends. CDR3: CATSFGWDNEKLFF. In nucleotides, the CDR3 is TGTGCCACCTCGTTTGGATGGGATAATGAAAAACTGTTTTTT.

The chain joins TRBV5-1 to TRBJ1-2; 10 bases align to TRBD1. The V gene end was trimmed by 3 bases and the J gene end by 7 bases; junction bases not matched to a gene: 3. Per germline, CDR1 SGHRS and CDR2 YFSETQ. The CDR3 loop spans 13 amino acids. This CDR3 reads CASSSRTGGGYTF. The CDR3 DNA reads as TGCGCCAGCAGCTCCAGGACAGGGGGTGGCTACACCTTC.

The chain combines TRBV4-2 with TRBJ2-7, with TRBD2 identical over 15 bases. V trimming: 4 bases; J trimming: 3 bases; junction bases outside the gene matches: 4. Germline V gives CDR1 LGHNA, CDR2 YNFKEQ. The CDR3 contains 16 residues. CDR3 DNA: TGTGCCAGCAGCCTAGGGACTAGCGGGGGGCTCTACGAGCAGTACTTC. This encodes CASSLGTSGGLYEQYF.